This is a list of T cell receptor beta chains from one sample in a study of control samples from healthy donors and cancer patients. Sequencing used immunoSEQ multiplex PCR; TCRdb keeps in-frame clones, though not all of them. The sample carries some 120,000 clones, approximately 87% recorded once. Input material: blood. Receptors were obtained from a man aged 55 to 70 in good health. The CDR3 runs from the conserved cysteine through the conserved F or W. D genes are given only for firm matches. Expanded clones get a size class; other rows say once, few or many, or leave the size out.

v_gene: TRBV7-2
abundance: once
d_gene: NA
j_gene: TRBJ1-1
CDR3nt: TGTGCCAGCAGCTTAAGCCAAAACACTGAAGCTTTCTTT
CDR3aa: CASSLSQNTEAFF

v_gene: TRBV5-6
abundance: NA
d_gene: NA
j_gene: TRBJ2-2
CDR3nt: TGTGCCAGCAGCGGACAGATCACCGGGGAGCTGTTTTTT
CDR3aa: CASSGQITGELFF

v_gene: TRBV23-1
abundance: NA
d_gene: TRBD1
j_gene: TRBJ2-7
CDR3nt: TGCGCCAGCAGTCTGGGACAGTACCACTACGAGCAGTACTTC
CDR3aa: CASSLGQYHYEQYF

v_gene: TRBV6-5
abundance: NA
d_gene: TRBD1
j_gene: TRBJ1-5
CDR3nt: TGTGCCAGCAGTCCCGACAGGGCGGGCAATCAGCCCCAGCATTTT
CDR3aa: CASSPDRAGNQPQHF

v_gene: TRBV29-1
abundance: few
d_gene: NA
j_gene: TRBJ1-2
CDR3nt: TGCAGCGTTGCGCGACAGGCCACCGATGGCTACACCTTC
CDR3aa: CSVARQATDGYTF

v_gene: TRBV18
abundance: once
d_gene: NA
j_gene: TRBJ1-1
CDR3nt: TGTGCCAGCTCACCAGACAGGATTGAAGCTTTCTTT
CDR3aa: CASSPDRIEAFF

v_gene: TRBV11-2
abundance: NA
d_gene: TRBD1
j_gene: TRBJ1-3
CDR3nt: TGTGCCAGCAGCATACTACAGGGGCCCTCTGGAAACACCATATATTTT
CDR3aa: CASSILQGPSGNTIYF

v_gene: TRBV5-1
abundance: NA
d_gene: NA
j_gene: TRBJ1-2
CDR3nt: TGCGCCAGCAGCTCGGGGACCTACCTAGGAAACTATGGCTACACCTTC
CDR3aa: CASSSGTYLGNYGYTF

v_gene: TRBV4-1
abundance: NA
d_gene: NA
j_gene: TRBJ1-4
CDR3nt: TGCGCCAGCAGCCAAGGAGGAGGGGCGCCGACTAATGAAAAACTGTTTTTT
CDR3aa: CASSQGGGAPTNEKLFF

v_gene: TRBV6-6
abundance: NA
d_gene: TRBD1
j_gene: TRBJ1-4
CDR3nt: TGTGCCAGCAGTGGACAGGGTGGAGCGGAAAAACTGTTTTTT
CDR3aa: CASSGQGGAEKLFF

v_gene: TRBV6-5
abundance: once
d_gene: NA
j_gene: TRBJ1-1
CDR3nt: TGTGCCAGCAGTCCGGGGGTACCCCTCACTGAAGCTTTCTTT
CDR3aa: CASSPGVPLTEAFF

v_gene: TRBV6-5
abundance: NA
d_gene: NA
j_gene: TRBJ2-7
CDR3nt: TGTGCCAGCAGTTCCGCCTACGAGCAGTACTTC
CDR3aa: CASSSAYEQYF

v_gene: TRBV24-1
abundance: NA
d_gene: NA
j_gene: TRBJ2-2
CDR3nt: TGTGCCACCAGTGGATGGGGCCCCGGGGAGCTGTTTTTT
CDR3aa: CATSGWGPGELFF

v_gene: TRBV28
abundance: NA
d_gene: NA
j_gene: TRBJ1-1
CDR3nt: TGTGCCAGCAGTTTTGGGGGAGTCAGCACTGAAGCTTTCTTT
CDR3aa: CASSFGGVSTEAFF

v_gene: TRBV28
abundance: NA
d_gene: TRBD1
j_gene: TRBJ1-2
CDR3nt: TGTGCCAGCAGCCCCGGGACAGGGGGCTGGGGCTACACCTTC
CDR3aa: CASSPGTGGWGYTF

v_gene: TRBV9
abundance: NA
d_gene: NA
j_gene: TRBJ1-1
CDR3nt: TGTGCCAGCAGCCCAATCATGGGGGGCGCCGAAGCTTTCTTT
CDR3aa: CASSPIMGGAEAFF

v_gene: TRBV19
abundance: NA
d_gene: NA
j_gene: TRBJ1-4
CDR3nt: TGTGCCAGCCTAGTGAATGAAAAACTGTTTTTT
CDR3aa: CASLVNEKLFF

v_gene: TRBV5-1
abundance: NA
d_gene: NA
j_gene: TRBJ1-1
CDR3nt: TGCGCCAGCAGCTTGTCGCGGGGCACTGAAGCTTTCTTT
CDR3aa: CASSLSRGTEAFF

v_gene: TRBV29-1
abundance: few
d_gene: NA
j_gene: TRBJ1-2
CDR3nt: TGCAGCGTCGGGGAACCACCGCCTAACTATGGCTACACCTTC
CDR3aa: CSVGEPPPNYGYTF

v_gene: TRBV11-2
abundance: NA
d_gene: NA
j_gene: TRBJ2-3
CDR3nt: TGTGCCAGCAGGATGACAGCGCATAGCACAGATACGCAGTATTTT
CDR3aa: CASRMTAHSTDTQYF

v_gene: TRBV5-1
abundance: NA
d_gene: NA
j_gene: TRBJ2-7
CDR3nt: TGCGCCAGCAGCTTGACATCAGGCTCAACCTACGAGCAGTACTTC
CDR3aa: CASSLTSGSTYEQYF

v_gene: TRBV7-6
abundance: once
d_gene: NA
j_gene: TRBJ1-5
CDR3nt: TGTGCCAGCAGCTTAGGGTTGGCTCAGGAATATCAGCCCCAGCATTTT
CDR3aa: CASSLGLAQEYQPQHF

v_gene: TRBV7-2
abundance: NA
d_gene: TRBD1
j_gene: TRBJ2-7
CDR3nt: TGTGCCAGCAGCTTAGAGGCGGGACAGGCCTACTACGAGCAGTACTTC
CDR3aa: CASSLEAGQAYYEQYF

v_gene: TRBV18
abundance: few
d_gene: TRBD1
j_gene: TRBJ2-3
CDR3nt: TGTGCCAGCTCCCCTAAGGGGACAGCTAGCACAGATACGCAGTATTTT
CDR3aa: CASSPKGTASTDTQYF

v_gene: TRBV5-1
abundance: once
d_gene: TRBD1
j_gene: TRBJ1-3
CDR3nt: TGCGCCAGCAGCTTTACCGGGACAGGGGCAAGCTCTGGAAACACCATATATTTT
CDR3aa: CASSFTGTGASSGNTIYF

v_gene: TRBV2
abundance: once
d_gene: TRBD2
j_gene: TRBJ2-1
CDR3nt: TGTGCCAGCAGTCCTCGGACTAGCGGGGTAAATGAGCAGTTCTTC
CDR3aa: CASSPRTSGVNEQFF

v_gene: TRBV28
abundance: NA
d_gene: TRBD1
j_gene: TRBJ1-2
CDR3nt: TGTGCCAGCAGCCTAAAAGGGACAGTCGGCTACACCTTC
CDR3aa: CASSLKGTVGYTF

v_gene: TRBV6-2/TRBV6-3
abundance: NA
d_gene: NA
j_gene: TRBJ1-1
CDR3nt: TGTGCCAGCAGTCGCTCTAGGTCGAGTCTCTGGCGGAACACTGAAGCTTTCTTT
CDR3aa: CASSRSRSSLWRNTEAFF

v_gene: TRBV7-9
abundance: NA
d_gene: TRBD1
j_gene: TRBJ1-4
CDR3nt: TGTGCCAGCAGCTCGCCCGGGGACAGGGGAGATGAAAAACTGTTTTTT
CDR3aa: CASSSPGDRGDEKLFF

v_gene: TRBV5-1
abundance: NA
d_gene: NA
j_gene: TRBJ1-3
CDR3nt: TGCGCCAGCAGCTTGGGAGGGGGCTCTGGAAACACCATATATTTT
CDR3aa: CASSLGGGSGNTIYF

v_gene: TRBV4-2
abundance: NA
d_gene: TRBD1
j_gene: TRBJ2-2
CDR3nt: TGTGCCAGCAGCCAAGACAGACAGGGTTTGGCCGGGGAGCTGTTTTTT
CDR3aa: CASSQDRQGLAGELFF

v_gene: TRBV18
abundance: NA
d_gene: NA
j_gene: TRBJ1-5
CDR3nt: TGTGCCAGCTCACCAAACCACGGGAACAATCAGCCCCAGCATTTT
CDR3aa: CASSPNHGNNQPQHF

v_gene: TRBV7-2
abundance: NA
d_gene: NA
j_gene: TRBJ1-1
CDR3nt: TGTGCCAGCAGCTTGGGTGCAGGGAACACTGAAGCTTTCTTT
CDR3aa: CASSLGAGNTEAFF

v_gene: TRBV14
abundance: NA
d_gene: NA
j_gene: TRBJ2-7
CDR3nt: TGTGCCAGCAGCCAAGTACGCGGGGAGCAGTACTTC
CDR3aa: CASSQVRGEQYF

v_gene: TRBV5-6
abundance: NA
d_gene: NA
j_gene: TRBJ1-6
CDR3nt: TGTGCCAGCAGCGTGACAGCAAATAATTCACCCCTCCACTTT
CDR3aa: CASSVTANNSPLHF

v_gene: TRBV7-9
abundance: once
d_gene: NA
j_gene: TRBJ1-6
CDR3nt: TGTGCCAGCAGCTTAGCGATCAATTCACCCCTCCACTTT
CDR3aa: CASSLAINSPLHF

v_gene: TRBV2
abundance: NA
d_gene: NA
j_gene: TRBJ1-5
CDR3nt: TGTGCCAGCAGTGGAAAGGTGACACCGGAGGGCCAGCATTTT
CDR3aa: CASSGKVTPEGQHF

v_gene: TRBV6-1
abundance: NA
d_gene: NA
j_gene: TRBJ1-2
CDR3nt: TGTGCCAGCAGTGAACAGACAGCGGACTATGGCTACACCTTC
CDR3aa: CASSEQTADYGYTF

v_gene: TRBV4-1
abundance: once
d_gene: NA
j_gene: TRBJ2-6
CDR3nt: TGCGCCAGCAGCCAAGATATAGGAAACTATTTCTCTGGGGCCAACGTCCTGACTTTC
CDR3aa: CASSQDIGNYFSGANVLTF

v_gene: TRBV19
abundance: NA
d_gene: NA
j_gene: TRBJ1-6
CDR3nt: TGTGCCAGTAAATCCGGAGGGGCCAATTCACCCCTCCACTTT
CDR3aa: CASKSGGANSPLHF

v_gene: TRBV2
abundance: NA
d_gene: NA
j_gene: TRBJ1-3
CDR3nt: TGTGCCAGCAGTGACTCAGGGGTCTCCGGAAACACCATATATTTT
CDR3aa: CASSDSGVSGNTIYF

v_gene: TRBV5-8
abundance: NA
d_gene: NA
j_gene: TRBJ1-4
CDR3nt: TGTGCCAGCAGCTATACTGCCGGGACGGTTCCCGGGACTAATGAAAAACTGTTTTTT
CDR3aa: CASSYTAGTVPGTNEKLFF

v_gene: TRBV27
abundance: NA
d_gene: NA
j_gene: TRBJ2-6
CDR3nt: TGTGCCAGCAGTCACCCTACAGCCTCTGGGGCCAACGTCCTGACTTTC
CDR3aa: CASSHPTASGANVLTF

v_gene: TRBV19
abundance: NA
d_gene: NA
j_gene: TRBJ2-1
CDR3nt: TGTGCCAGTAGTATCCTAGGAAGCCTTTCCAATGAGCAGTTCTTC
CDR3aa: CASSILGSLSNEQFF

v_gene: TRBV19
abundance: NA
d_gene: NA
j_gene: TRBJ2-5
CDR3nt: TGTGCCAGTAGTATAGGACAGGTCCAAGAGACCCAGTACTTC
CDR3aa: CASSIGQVQETQYF

v_gene: TRBV7-9
abundance: NA
d_gene: TRBD1
j_gene: TRBJ1-4
CDR3nt: TGTGCCAGCAGCTTATTGCAGGGGGCTAATGAAAAACTGTTTTTT
CDR3aa: CASSLLQGANEKLFF

v_gene: TRBV5-6
abundance: NA
d_gene: TRBD1
j_gene: TRBJ2-5
CDR3nt: TGTGCCAGCAGCTTGTTCCAGGGGGCTGTGGAGACCCAGTACTTC
CDR3aa: CASSLFQGAVETQYF

v_gene: TRBV5-1
abundance: NA
d_gene: TRBD1
j_gene: TRBJ1-2
CDR3nt: TGCGCCAGCAGCTTTGAGACAGGGGACTATGGCTACACCTTC
CDR3aa: CASSFETGDYGYTF

v_gene: TRBV28
abundance: NA
d_gene: NA
j_gene: TRBJ1-5
CDR3nt: TGTGCCAGCAGTTTTTTAGGGCAGAACTTTAATCAGCCCCAGCATTTT
CDR3aa: CASSFLGQNFNQPQHF

v_gene: TRBV19
abundance: NA
d_gene: NA
j_gene: TRBJ1-1
CDR3nt: TGTGCCAGTTTCAACAATCTACGCACTGAAGCTTTCTTT
CDR3aa: CASFNNLRTEAFF

v_gene: TRBV19
abundance: NA
d_gene: NA
j_gene: TRBJ1-2
CDR3nt: TGTGCCAGTAGGACCGGGGGGGGAATGGCTGGCGGCTACACCTTC
CDR3aa: CASRTGGGMAGGYTF

v_gene: TRBV29-1
abundance: few
d_gene: NA
j_gene: TRBJ2-7
CDR3nt: TGCAGCGCTTTAGACACGATATCCTACGAGCAGTACTTC
CDR3aa: CSALDTISYEQYF

v_gene: TRBV28
abundance: NA
d_gene: NA
j_gene: TRBJ1-6
CDR3nt: TGTGCCAGCAGTCAGGGATTTTCACCCCTCCACTTT
CDR3aa: CASSQGFSPLHF